These T cell receptor beta chains were read from a single sample in a study of vaccination and CD4 T cells after COVID-19. TCRdb fed the PCR reads into MiXCR, producing one record per CDR3 protein. Counted here are around 9,400 distinct CDR3 sequences, roughly 33% occurring once; the ten biggest clones make up 20% to 25%. For these receptors, no antigen is known. The sequencing input was CD4+ T cells from blood, cultured in vitro. The receptors stem from a human donor in good health. CDR3s include the opening cysteine and the closing phenylalanine or tryptophan.

CASSFAGGGTEAFF TRBJ1-1 TRBV7-9
CSAFSERSTDTQYF TRBJ2-3 TRBV20-1
CSASRWPTDTQYF TRBJ2-3 TRBV20-1
CASSLTGGRYPYEQYF TRBJ2-7 TRBV11-3
CASSLRLIRETQYF TRBJ2-5 TRBV7-8
CASSPTGEGADTQYF TRBJ2-3 TRBV27
CASSFGVQEKLFF TRBJ1-4 TRBV7-2
CSARDSRLGTSGINEQFF TRBJ2-1 TRBV20-1
CASSLTETAGGANVLTF TRBJ2-6 TRBV7-9
CASSLTGGDYGYTF TRBJ1-2 TRBV7-6
CASSWSGQSNTEAFF TRBJ1-1 TRBV2
CASSSTGRNSPLHF TRBJ1-6 TRBV7-9
CASSLGWDTDYSNQPQHF TRBJ1-5 TRBV28
CASRTDGWPWDRGFGSGANVLTF TRBJ2-6 TRBV6-1
CASRASGELFF TRBJ2-2 TRBV12-3/TRBV12-4
CASSASGRAQSPLHF TRBJ1-6 TRBV6-1
CSASLIQGETQYF TRBJ2-5 TRBV20-1
CASSRTGSQPQHF TRBJ1-5 TRBV19
CASSPRTATNTEAFF TRBJ1-1 TRBV18
CASKEGYEQYF TRBJ2-7 TRBV2
CASSLERAVVETQYF TRBJ2-5 TRBV11-2
CASSYSLYGEQFF TRBJ2-1 TRBV6-2/TRBV6-3
CASSIGQVGNQPQHF TRBJ1-5 TRBV7-2
CSASSGEFYEQYF TRBJ2-7 TRBV20-1
CASSPIPLAGGQEQFF TRBJ2-1 TRBV7-3
CASTPRDRVHNEQFF TRBJ2-1 TRBV19
CASSESAPWDTEAFF TRBJ1-1 TRBV25-1
CASRSTSGRSYNEQFF TRBJ2-1 TRBV6-2/TRBV6-3
CASSLSRTGIGYEQYF TRBJ2-7 TRBV27
CATSRDFSKNIQYF TRBJ2-4 TRBV15
CAIRKGQGLGDTQYF TRBJ2-3 TRBV10-3
CATHQGQGQFF TRBJ2-1 TRBV6-2/TRBV6-3
CASSLIGQYNEQFF TRBJ2-1 TRBV5-6
CASSGTGPNTEAFF TRBJ1-1 TRBV7-8
CSASRLAGVPGANVLTF TRBJ2-6 TRBV20-1
CAIRFRAGMYTEAFF TRBJ1-1 TRBV10-3
CASSPLGQTQYF TRBJ2-5 TRBV9
CASSLAGGSNQPQHF TRBJ1-5 TRBV5-6
CSARSVLDTQYF TRBJ2-3 TRBV29-1
CSARDDIYQPQHF TRBJ1-5 TRBV20-1
CSARDIKRGVQETQYF TRBJ2-5 TRBV20-1